The 30 T cell receptor beta chains in this list originate from one sample, sequenced in a study of regulatory T cells in long-lasting Graves disease. The time point denotes: newly diagnosed GD, antithyroid drugs for less than 3 months. RNA from PBMCs was the source of the TCR library. Investigators prepared the TCR beta libraries by applying iRepertoire HTBI primers and Arm-PCR of CDR3 regions. In TCRdb, the multiplex PCR reads were re-called with MiXCR into one record per CDR3 protein. The sample holds 680,000 or so distinct CDR3 sequences, roughly 15% seen once. This same sample was also taken into another study, of T cells in Graves' hyperthyroidism and ophthalmopathy.

The specimen comprised peripheral blood mononuclear cells (PBMCs), sampled at new diagnosis, from a patient treated with antithyroid drugs. The receptors shown here come from a woman in her 30s with Graves disease.

The J gene is TRBJ2-3, the V gene TRBV12-3 or TRBV12-4; 8 bases align to TRBD1. V lost 6 bases, J lost 1 base, and 6 bases stayed unmatched. The CDR3 loop spans 15 amino acids. CDR3 nucleotide sequence: TGTGCCAGCAGGGGTGGACAGGGCCGCACAGATACGCAGTATTTT. Translation: CASRGGQGRTDTQYF.

The V and J genes are TRBV5-4 and TRBJ1-2; 8 nucleotides match TRBD1. The CDR3 length is 14 residues. The V gene's germline CDR1 is SGHNT and CDR2 YYREEE (reference sequence). V gave up 8 bases and J gave up 4 bases; unmatched junction bases: 10. The chain's CDR3 is CASQTGQDGYGYTF. In DNA, the CDR3 is TGTGCCAGTCAGACGGGACAGGACGGCTATGGCTACACCTTC.

This clonotype was picked up many times. The chain combines TRBV2 with TRBJ1-4; 7 positions agree with TRBD1. Germline V lookup: CDR1 SNHLY, CDR2 FYNNEI. Trimming at V came to 2 bases and at J to 8 bases, leaving 8 bases not matched to a gene. The CDR3 consists of 15 residues. For the CDR3, the DNA is TGTGCCAGCAGTGAATCAGGGGGGGAATGGGAAAAACTGTTTTTT. Amino acids: CASSESGGEWEKLFF.

This clonotype was counted only a few times. J is TRBJ2-7 and V is TRBV5-1; 14 bases match TRBD2. Germline-derived CDR1 and CDR2 are SGHRS and YFSETQ. V lost 0 bases and J lost 7; bases outside the gene matches: 3. The CDR3 length is 15 residues. The CDR3 reads CASSLGGLAGEEQYF. CDR3 bases: TGCGCCAGCAGCTTGGGGGGACTAGCGGGAGAAGAGCAGTACTTC.

The sample holds many counts of this clonotype. Here the CDR3 DNA reads TGTGCCAGCAGCCCATGGGACAGATACGAGCAGTACTTC. Its translation: CASSPWDRYEQYF. V and J are TRBV7-2 and TRBJ2-7, with 7 bases aligning to TRBD1. Germline-derived CDR1 and CDR2 are SGHTA and FQGNSA. The CDR3 is 13 amino acids. With 5 bases clipped from V and 4 bases from J, the junction kept 5 bases outside the gene matches.

The count of this clonotype is one. The V call is TRBV30, the J call TRBJ2-2; D is possibly TRBD2 (5 bases). Trimming shortened V by 3 bases and J by 7 bases, and 18 bases separated the two germline ends. This CDR3 is built from 15 residues. Germline V gene lookup returns CDR1 GTSNPN and CDR2 SVGIG (reference sequence). The DNA for the CDR3 is TGTGCCTGGAGACTAGTAGATCGAGTTTACGGGGAGCTGTTTTTT. Amino acid sequence: CAWRLVDRVYGELFF.

V is TRBV2 and J is TRBJ1-2, with TRBD1 matching over 8 bases. The CDR3 has 15 residues. The J segment lost 2 bases and the V segment lost 8 bases, leaving 10 bases of the junction unmatched. Germline CDR1 and CDR2: SNHLY and FYNNEI. CDR3 sequence: CASGQGAIMNYGYTF. CDR3 DNA: TGTGCCAGCGGACAGGGCGCTATCATGAACTATGGCTACACCTTC.

This clonotype occurred a few times. The gene calls are TRBV19 and TRBJ1-5, with 7 bases matching TRBD1. This CDR3 contains 15 residues. Germline CDR1 is LNHDA and CDR2 is SQIVND (reference sequence). V was clipped by 3 bases and J by 5 bases; unmatched bases: 7. CDR3: CASSIVQGRYQPQHF. CDR3 nucleotide sequence: TGTGCCAGTAGTATCGTACAGGGGCGATATCAGCCCCAGCATTTT.

The chain uses TRBV9 and TRBJ2-1; the match to TRBD1 covers 7 bases. V was pared by 3 bases and J by 7 bases, with 7 bases of the junction left unmatched. Germline-derived CDR1 and CDR2 are SGDLS and YYNGEE. CDR3 length: 14 residues. CDR3 DNA: TGTGCCAGCAGCGGCCGGGACAGTTTTAATGAGCAGTTCTTC. Translating it yields CASSGRDSFNEQFF.

This sequence joins TRBV6-1 and TRBJ2-5; tentatively, D is TRBD1 (5 bases). CDR3 size: 13 residues. The V gene lost 6 bases and the J gene lost 0 bases, with 8 bases spanning the gap. Germline CDR1 and CDR2: MNHNS and SASEGT. The CDR3 DNA follows: TGTGCCAGCAGGGGGCTAAACCAAGAGACCCAGTACTTC. This encodes CASRGLNQETQYF.

This clonotype was observed many times. The CDR3 DNA reads as TGTGCCATTCTTGGGGCCTCAGATACGCAGTATTTT. Protein sequence: CAILGASDTQYF. The chain links TRBV10-3 to TRBJ2-3; TRBD1 is a possible D gene (5 bases). The CDR3 covers 12 residues. Germline V gene lookup returns CDR1 ENHRY and CDR2 SYGVKD. Deletions cut 9 bases from V and 4 bases from J, with 11 bases between.

The gene calls are TRBV5-1 and TRBJ1-1, with D unclear. The CDR3 totals 14 residues. Germline CDR1 is SGHRS and CDR2 is YFSETQ. V was cut by 7 bases and J by 4 bases, with 17 bases left in between. Here the CDR3 reads CASGEGVIGTEAFF. The CDR3, as DNA: TGCGCCAGCGGGGAGGGTGTAATAGGCACTGAAGCTTTCTTT.

This chain connects TRBV20-1 to TRBJ1-1; TRBD1 matches 7 bases. The CDR3 is 15 amino acids. Germline CDR1 reads DFQATT; CDR2 reads SNEGSKA (reference sequence). Unmatched junction bases numbered 15, after V lost 8 bases and J lost 3 bases. The CDR3 sequence is CSINRGGEVHTEAFF. The CDR3 DNA reads as TGCAGTATTAACAGGGGAGGAGAGGTACACACTGAAGCTTTCTTT.

This clonotype has ten or more counts. V gene TRBV27 combines with J gene TRBJ2-1; 8 bases are shared with TRBD2. This CDR3 is built from 17 residues. V shed 8 bases and J 7 bases; nucleotides not matched to a gene: 19. Germline V CDR1 and CDR2: MNHEY, SMNVEV (reference sequence). The CDR3 nucleotides are TGTGCCAGCCACTCACCGGGGCGGGGGGCTATGAGTAATGAGCAGTTCTTC. It yields the protein CASHSPGRGAMSNEQFF.

Ten or more counts support this clonotype. This chain joins TRBV27 and TRBJ2-1, with D possibly TRBD2 on 6 matching bases. Germline V CDR1 and CDR2: MNHEY, SMNVEV (reference sequence). V was shortened by 6 bases and J by 4 bases, with 19 bases between the two germline ends. The CDR3 extends over 16 amino acids. CDR3 amino acids: CASRSWGGTGYNEQFF. The DNA for the CDR3 is TGTGCCAGCAGGAGTTGGGGCGGGACCGGATACAATGAGCAGTTCTTC.

The table lists this clonotype with many counts. The J gene is TRBJ2-1, the V gene TRBV7-9, with TRBD2 matching 7 bases. The J segment lost 3 bases and the V segment lost 3 bases, leaving 2 bases of the junction unmatched. From germline, CDR1 is SEHNR and CDR2 FQNEAQ (reference sequence). This CDR3 is built from 14 residues. CDR3 region: CASSLGGGYNEQFF. DNA for the CDR3: TGTGCCAGCAGCTTGGGCGGGGGCTACAATGAGCAGTTCTTC.

This clonotype was counted many times. This rearrangement joins TRBV15 to TRBJ1-4; D remains unclear. The V end lost 1 base, the J end lost 8 bases, and 11 bases lay between the germline ends. CDR1 and CDR2 from the germline V gene are LNHNV and YYDKDF (reference sequence). The CDR3 is 14 residues long. The CDR3, as DNA: TGTGCCACCAGCAGAGGAAACACACCGGAAAAACTGTTTTTT. Translation: CATSRGNTPEKLFF.

In this sample, this clonotype turned up many times. This chain connects TRBV20-1 to TRBJ2-7, with TRBD2 matching 9 bases. The CDR3 length is 14 residues. Germline lookup yields CDR1 DFQATT and CDR2 SNEGSKA (reference sequence). Trimming took 5 bases from V and 6 from J; bases not matched to a gene: 11. Here the CDR3 reads CSAPTGLASGEQYF. In DNA, the CDR3 is TGCAGTGCTCCCACGGGACTAGCTTCGGGCGAGCAGTACTTC.

The chain is built from TRBV6-1 and TRBJ2-2; maybe TRBD2 (5 bases). This CDR3 is 14 amino acids long. Trimming shortened V by 3 bases and J by 3 bases, and 8 bases separated the two germline ends. Germline lookup yields CDR1 MNHNS and CDR2 SASEGT. CDR3 loop: CASSDGLDTGELFF. In nucleotides, the CDR3 is TGTGCCAGCAGTGATGGACTGGACACCGGGGAGCTGTTTTTT.

The chain recombines TRBV4-2 with TRBJ1-5; D ambiguous. This CDR3 is built from 14 residues. In germline, CDR1 is LGHNA, CDR2 YNFKEQ. V was shortened by 7 bases and J by 0 bases, with 10 bases between the two germline ends. This CDR3 is CASKQDLSNQPQHF. The CDR3 region has the DNA TGTGCCAGCAAGCAGGACCTTAGCAATCAGCCCCAGCATTTT.

J is TRBJ2-3 and V is TRBV29-1, with TRBD2 as a possible D gene (6 bases). This CDR3 comprises 11 residues. The V gene's germline CDR1 is SQVTM and CDR2 ANQGSEA. V dropped 7 bases and J dropped 6 bases, with 11 bases sitting between them. CDR3 DNA sequence: TGCAGCGCTGGGGGGATGGATACGCAGTATTTT. Its translation: CSAGGMDTQYF.

This clonotype came up many times. The CDR3 nucleotides read TGTGCCACCTACCAGCAGGGCGGGAAAGGAGACGGCTACACCTTC. Amino acid sequence: CATYQQGGKGDGYTF. The chain combines TRBV2 with TRBJ1-2; tentative D call: TRBD1 (5 bases). The CDR3 spans 15 residues. Per the germline V gene, CDR1 is SNHLY and CDR2 is FYNNEI. V was clipped by 10 bases and J by 8 bases, with 26 bases between them.

The sample holds a few counts of this clonotype. This chain uses TRBV9 with TRBJ2-1; a weak D match, TRBD2 (6 bases). V lost 0 bases and J lost 4, with 11 bases in between. There are 15 residues in the CDR3. In germline, CDR1 is SGDLS, CDR2 YYNGEE. This chain's CDR3 is CASSVGSGGYNEQFF. In nucleotides, the CDR3 is TGTGCCAGCAGCGTAGGTTCCGGGGGTTACAATGAGCAGTTCTTC.

The chain has TRBV6-5 and TRBJ2-1, with a tentative D call TRBD1 (7 bases). The length of the CDR3 is 14 residues. Trimming pared 2 bases from V and 8 bases from J, leaving 13 bases between. From germline, CDR1 is MNHEY and CDR2 SVGAGI. CDR3 region: CASSYMEGAHEQFF. The CDR3 nucleotides are TGTGCCAGCAGTTACATGGAGGGGGCTCATGAGCAGTTCTTC.

The CDR3 DNA reads as TGTGCCAGCCAACAGGGCCACTCTTCCGAGCAGTACTTC. Encoded protein: CASQQGHSSEQYF. The gene calls are TRBV5-6 and TRBJ2-3; D is perhaps TRBD1 (6 bases). TRBJ2-7 matches the DNA end more closely, so the J call is doubtful. The CDR3 contains 13 residues. Germline assignment: CDR1 SGHDT and CDR2 YYEEEE.

This clonotype occurred many times. Its ends do not fully match the called genes, so a read error is possible. This rearrangement joins TRBV7-2 to TRBJ1-1; D is unresolved. Germline V gene sequence: CDR1 SGHTA, CDR2 FQGNSA. The CDR3 loop spans 13 amino acids. CDR3 sequence reads: CASSLVQNAEAFF. The CDR3 DNA sequence: TGTGCCAGCAGCTTAGTTCAGAACGCTGAAGCTTTCTTT.

This clonotype was observed at least ten times. The J gene is TRBJ2-7, the V gene TRBV5-1, with 9 bases fitting TRBD2. V lost 3 bases to trimming and J lost 0 bases; unmatched junction nucleotides: 7. CDR1 is SGHRS and CDR2 is YFSETQ in the germline V gene. The CDR3 is 16 amino acids. The CDR3 is CASSSGLARSSYEQYF. The DNA of the CDR3 is TGCGCCAGCAGCTCAGGACTAGCGAGGAGCTCCTACGAGCAGTACTTC.

The chain has TRBV5-1 and TRBJ2-3; the D gene is possibly TRBD1 (5 bases). There are 17 residues in the CDR3. With 0 bases removed from V and 0 bases from J, the gap between germline ends came to 14 bases. Germline V gives CDR1 SGHRS, CDR2 YFSETQ. The CDR3 is CASSLEGRAGSTDTQYF. As DNA, the CDR3 is TGCGCCAGCAGCTTGGAGGGTAGGGCAGGGAGCACAGATACGCAGTATTTT. The full variable domain, completed using reference TRBV5-1 and TRBJ2-3, is KAGVTQTPRYLIKTRGQQVTLSCSPISGHRSVSWYQQTPGQGLQFLFEYFSETQRNKGNFPGRFSGRQFSNSRSEMNVSTLELGDSALYLCASSLEGRAGSTDTQYFGPGTRLTVL.

This clonotype was detected only a few times. The J gene is TRBJ2-1, the V gene TRBV29-1; 12 nucleotides match TRBD2. The CDR3 loop spans 15 amino acids. Trimming at V came to 6 bases and at J to 0 bases, leaving 3 bases not matched to a gene. The germline V gene encodes CDR1 SQVTM and CDR2 ANQGSEA. CDR3 loop: CSVGTSGLSYNEQFF. DNA for the CDR3: TGCAGCGTGGGGACTAGCGGGCTCTCCTACAATGAGCAGTTCTTC.

This clonotype has a count of ten or more. The chain joins TRBV6-1 to TRBJ2-1; weak D call: TRBD2 (6 bases). This CDR3 has 19 residues. Germline V gene lookup returns CDR1 MNHNS and CDR2 SASEGT. Trimming took 4 bases from V and 1 from J, leaving 23 bases between them. CDR3 sequence reads: CASSGAGTPHVGSYNEQFF. As DNA, the CDR3 is TGTGCCAGCAGTGGGGCCGGGACTCCTCACGTTGGGTCCTACAATGAGCAGTTCTTC.